This entry features one T cell receptor beta chain sequence. The data were produced by immunoSEQ multiplex PCR, yet TCRdb's version contains in-frame clones alone and is incomplete. This sample has about 150,000 clones, with roughly 87% found just once. This entry is derived from a study of blood T cell repertoires in COVID-19. Germline values: CDR1 MNHEY, CDR2 SMNVEV (reference sequence). This CDR3 is 12 amino acids long. V was trimmed by 5 bases and J by 2 bases, leaving 6 bases between them. The rearrangement uses TRBV27 and TRBJ1-2; possibly TRBD1 for D (5 bases). Material: peripheral blood. This TCR came from a woman in her fifties or sixties with acute or convalescent COVID-19. CDR3 coding DNA: TGTGCCAGCAGTCAGGGAAACTATGGCTACACCTTC. This encodes CASSQGNYGYTF.